This T cell receptor beta chain appears in the sequencing data of a study of T cells in Graves' hyperthyroidism and ophthalmopathy. This clonotype came up many times. What it recognizes is unknown. RNA transcripts gave rise to amplified TCR beta CDR3 regions. RT-PCR in the first round (using the HTBI primer set) targeted the TCR CDR3. TCRdb re-called the multiplex PCR reads through MiXCR, storing one row per CDR3 protein. The table lists hundreds of thousands of distinct CDR3 sequences, around 14% of them singletons. Criteria for exclusion of patients were uncontrolled infection, other autoimmune disease, pregnancy or lactation. Germline CDR1 and CDR2: SEHNR and FQNEAQ (reference sequence). The CDR3 has 16 residues. After removal of 5 bases from V and 6 bases from J, the junction contained 14 bases not matched to a gene. Broader study findings: A model of 13 V-J pairs discriminated ophthalmopathy from stable hyperthyroidism. Model output signaled ophthalmopathy a median roughly six months ahead of onset.

The source is a woman between 18 and 30 years old with Graves' hyperthyroidism. The specimen sequenced was blood. The chain combines TRBV7-9 with TRBJ1-1, with TRBD1 matching over 8 bases. CDR3 region: CASSAGLTGVVPEAFF. In nucleotides, the CDR3 is TGTGCCAGCAGCGCCGGATTGACAGGGGTCGTTCCTGAAGCTTTCTTT. Drawing the rest from reference TRBV7-9 and TRBJ1-1, the complete variable domain is DTGVSQNPRHKITKRGQNVTFRCDPISEHNRLYWYRQTLGQGPEFLTYFQNEAQLEKSRLLSDRFSAERPKGSFSTLEIQRTEQGDSAMYLCASSAGLTGVVPEAFFGQGTRLTVV.